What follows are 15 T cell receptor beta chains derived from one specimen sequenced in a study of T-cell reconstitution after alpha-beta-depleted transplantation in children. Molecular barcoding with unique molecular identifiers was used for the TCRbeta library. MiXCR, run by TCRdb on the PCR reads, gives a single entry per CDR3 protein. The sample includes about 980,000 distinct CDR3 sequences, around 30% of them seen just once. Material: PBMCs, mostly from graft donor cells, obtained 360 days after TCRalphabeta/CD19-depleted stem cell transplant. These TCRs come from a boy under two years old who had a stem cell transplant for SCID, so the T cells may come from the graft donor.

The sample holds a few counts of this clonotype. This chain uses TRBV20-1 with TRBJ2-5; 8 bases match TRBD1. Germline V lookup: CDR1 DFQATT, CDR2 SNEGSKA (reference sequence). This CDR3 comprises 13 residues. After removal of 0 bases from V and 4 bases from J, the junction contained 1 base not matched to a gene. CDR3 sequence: CSARDGQGETQYF. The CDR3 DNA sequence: TGCAGTGCTAGAGACGGACAGGGAGAGACCCAGTACTTC.

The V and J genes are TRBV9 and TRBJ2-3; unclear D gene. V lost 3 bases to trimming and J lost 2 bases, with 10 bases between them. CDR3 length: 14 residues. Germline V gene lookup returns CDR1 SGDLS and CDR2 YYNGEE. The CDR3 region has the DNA TGTGCCAGCAGCGCCGAGACCTCCACAGATACGCAGTATTTT. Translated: CASSAETSTDTQYF.

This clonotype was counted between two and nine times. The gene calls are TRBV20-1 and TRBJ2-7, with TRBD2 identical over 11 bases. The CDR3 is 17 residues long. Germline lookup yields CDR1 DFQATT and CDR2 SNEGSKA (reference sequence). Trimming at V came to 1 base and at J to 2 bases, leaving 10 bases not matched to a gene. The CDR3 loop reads CSARGTGTSGSPYEQYF. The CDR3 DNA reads TGCAGTGCTAGAGGGACCGGGACTAGCGGTTCCCCCTACGAGCAGTACTTC.

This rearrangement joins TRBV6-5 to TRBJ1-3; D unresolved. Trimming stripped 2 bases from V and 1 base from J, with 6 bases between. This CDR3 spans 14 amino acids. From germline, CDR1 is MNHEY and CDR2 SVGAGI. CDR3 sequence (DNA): TGTGCCAGCAGTTACGGGGAGTCTGGAAACACCATATATTTT. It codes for CASSYGESGNTIYF.

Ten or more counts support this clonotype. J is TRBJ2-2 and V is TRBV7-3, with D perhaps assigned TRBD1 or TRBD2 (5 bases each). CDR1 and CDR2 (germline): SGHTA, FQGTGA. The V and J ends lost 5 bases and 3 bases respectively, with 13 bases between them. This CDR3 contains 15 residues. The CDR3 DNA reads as TGTGCCAGCAGCCCTAGCCCGGGGCACACCGGGGAGCTGTTTTTT. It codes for CASSPSPGHTGELFF.

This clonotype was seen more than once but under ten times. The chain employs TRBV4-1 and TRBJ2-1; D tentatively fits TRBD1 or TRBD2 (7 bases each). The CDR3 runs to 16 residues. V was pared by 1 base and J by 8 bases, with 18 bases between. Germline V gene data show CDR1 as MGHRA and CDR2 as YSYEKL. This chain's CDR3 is CASSQGGRGGFDEQFF. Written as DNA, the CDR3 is TGCGCCAGCAGCCAAGGGGGCAGGGGGGGTTTCGATGAGCAGTTCTTC.

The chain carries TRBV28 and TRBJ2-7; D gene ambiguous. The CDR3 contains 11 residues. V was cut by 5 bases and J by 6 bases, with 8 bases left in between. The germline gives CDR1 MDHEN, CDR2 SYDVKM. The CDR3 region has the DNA TGTGCCAGCAGTCCCCAGGTCGAGCAGTACTTC. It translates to CASSPQVEQYF. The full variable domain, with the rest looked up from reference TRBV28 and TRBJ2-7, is DVKVTQSSRYLVKRTGEKVFLECVQDMDHENMFWYRQDPGLGLRLIYFSYDVKMKEKGDIPEGYSVSREKKERFSLILESASTNQTSMYLCASSPQVEQYFGPGTRLTVT.

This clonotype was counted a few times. The CDR3 protein is CATSDGGRRGQETQYF. CDR3 sequence (DNA): TGTGCCACCAGTGATGGGGGGCGGAGGGGGCAAGAGACCCAGTACTTC. This chain connects TRBV24-1 to TRBJ2-5; D is tentatively TRBD1 or TRBD2 (6 bases each). The CDR3 sequence is 16 residues long. Looked up from germline, CDR1 is KGHDR and CDR2 is SFDVKD. V shed 3 bases and J shed 2 bases, with 15 bases lying between them.

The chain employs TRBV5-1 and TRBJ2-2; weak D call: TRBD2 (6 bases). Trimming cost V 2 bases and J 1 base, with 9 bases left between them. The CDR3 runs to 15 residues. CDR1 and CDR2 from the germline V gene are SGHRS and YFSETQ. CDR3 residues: CASSFISGNTGELFF. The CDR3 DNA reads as TGCGCCAGCAGCTTTATTAGCGGGAACACCGGGGAGCTGTTTTTT.

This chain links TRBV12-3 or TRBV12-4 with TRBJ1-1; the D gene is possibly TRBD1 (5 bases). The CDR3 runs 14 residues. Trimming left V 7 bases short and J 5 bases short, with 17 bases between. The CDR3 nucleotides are TGTGCCAGCACCCTCCCCGCCGGGGGGACTGAAGCTTTCTTT. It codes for CASTLPAGGTEAFF.

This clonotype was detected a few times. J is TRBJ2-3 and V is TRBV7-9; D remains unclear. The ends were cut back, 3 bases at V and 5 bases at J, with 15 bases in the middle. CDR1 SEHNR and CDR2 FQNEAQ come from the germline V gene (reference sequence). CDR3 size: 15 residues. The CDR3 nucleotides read TGTGCCAGCAGCTTGATCTTGGGCCCCAGAGATACGCAGTATTTT. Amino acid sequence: CASSLILGPRDTQYF. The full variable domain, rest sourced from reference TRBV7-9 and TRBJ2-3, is DTGVSQNPRHKITKRGQNVTFRCDPISEHNRLYWYRQTLGQGPEFLTYFQNEAQLEKSRLLSDRFSAERPKGSFSTLEIQRTEQGDSAMYLCASSLILGPRDTQYFGPGTRLTVL.

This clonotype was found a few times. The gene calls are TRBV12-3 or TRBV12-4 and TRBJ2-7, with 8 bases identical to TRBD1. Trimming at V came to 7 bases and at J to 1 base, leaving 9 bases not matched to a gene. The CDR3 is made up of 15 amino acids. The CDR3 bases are TGTGCCAGCACCGGACAGGGAGTGTTGTCCTACGAGCAGTACTTC. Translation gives CASTGQGVLSYEQYF.

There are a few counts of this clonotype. CDR3 sequence (DNA): TGTGCCAGCAGCACCCTACAGGGTCTTAATTCACCCCTCCACTTT. This gives the protein CASSTLQGLNSPLHF. The rearrangement uses TRBV27 and TRBJ1-6, with a tentative D call TRBD1 (6 bases). In germline, CDR1 is MNHEY, CDR2 SMNVEV (reference sequence). Trimming cost V 6 bases and J 6 bases, with 15 bases left between them. CDR3 length: 15 residues.

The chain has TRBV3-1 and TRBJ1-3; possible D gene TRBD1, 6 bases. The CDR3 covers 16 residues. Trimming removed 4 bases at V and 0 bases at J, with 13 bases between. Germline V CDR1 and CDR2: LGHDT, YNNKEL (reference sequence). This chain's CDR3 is CASSPRQDSSGNTIYF. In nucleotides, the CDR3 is TGTGCCAGCAGCCCTCGACAGGACTCCTCTGGAAACACCATATATTTT.

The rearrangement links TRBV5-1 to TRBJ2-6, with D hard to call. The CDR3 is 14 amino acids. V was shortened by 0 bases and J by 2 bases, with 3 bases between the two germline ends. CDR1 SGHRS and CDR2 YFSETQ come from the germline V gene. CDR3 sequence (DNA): TGCGCCAGCAGCTTGGATCCTGGGGCCAACGTCCTGACTTTC. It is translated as CASSLDPGANVLTF.